The following is a TCR beta chain sequence with its context. Its specificity is unknown. Germline values: CDR1 LNHDA, CDR2 SQIVND (reference sequence). The CDR3 runs to 13 residues. V gave up 8 bases and J gave up 7 bases; unmatched junction bases: 8. These data belong to a study of OX40 agonist ivuxolimab in advanced cancers. At the level of the study: Dose-escalation patients were diagnosed with hepatocellular carcinoma, melanoma, renal cell cancer or head and neck cancer. Checkpoint inhibitors had been given previously to under 50% of patients. Study outcomes and limitations: Both blood CD4+ and CD8+ T cells showed clonal growth by week 6 at 0.1 to 3.0 mg/kg.

The table came from immunoSEQ multiplex PCR; TCRdb's copy has only in-frame clones and leaves some out. The repertoire consists of 25,000 to 35,000 clones, with roughly 90% occurring once and the leading ten covering about 32%. This receptor was obtained from an adult with an advanced solid tumor such as melanoma, head and neck, liver or kidney cancer. This chain links TRBV19 with TRBJ1-5; 7 nucleotides agree with TRBD1. Sample: CD4+ or CD8+ T cells sorted from blood, taken in a trial of the OX40 agonist ivuxolimab. CDR3 DNA: TGTGCCAGTGGGACAGCCTATCTACAGCCCCAGCATTTT. Amino acid sequence: CASGTAYLQPQHF.